This TCR beta chain was retrieved from a study of beta chain features in type 1 diabetes. This clone was seen only a few times. As yet, its antigen is unknown. As every portion of the isolated RNA was reverse transcribed, the sequencing read expressed TCRB transcripts. Here immunoSEQ multiplex PCR was the method, and the copy in TCRdb shows in-frame clones only, minus some. The table records about 360,000 clones, around an eighth of them present only once. Study results and caveats: When VDJ junctions were examined, type 1 diabetes patients showed fewer insertions and more deletions.

Germline lookup yields CDR1 SGHTA and CDR2 FQGTGA. The junction had 5 bases not matched to a gene; V was cut back by 5 bases and J by 8 bases. The CDR3 extends over 14 amino acids. Sorting that relied on CD45RO/CCR7/CD25/CD127/CD95/CD27 yielded CD4+ naive, central memory, regulatory and stem cell-like memory cells. The TCR originated in a man between 18 and 35 years old in good health. Material: naive CD4+ T cells from blood. The chain links TRBV7-3 to TRBJ2-1; 11 nucleotides agree with TRBD1. The CDR3 region is CASSLRDRGDEQFF. The DNA of the CDR3 is TGTGCCAGCAGCCTAAGGGACAGGGGGGATGAGCAGTTCTTC.